This is a list of T cell receptor beta chains from one sample in a study of T-cell memory formation after mild COVID-19. From the 5' RACE reads, TCRdb called clonotypes with MiXCR, one entry per CDR3 protein. The profile shows approximately 300,000 distinct CDR3 sequences, 15% to 20% of them singletons. Sequenced sample: PBMCs or a T cell subset sorted from them (not recorded which). The receptors here all came from a man younger than 30 who had mild COVID-19 (a few samples of this study predate the infection). Cell type and time point are not known. CDR3s include the opening cysteine and the closing phenylalanine or tryptophan. Each record gives: D gene, clone size, V gene, J gene, CDR3 DNA, CDR3 protein. The D gene is left open where the match is weak. The size field is filled for only some rows; it gives once, few, many or a size class.

TRBD1	few	TRBV6-2/TRBV6-3	TRBJ2-7	TGTGCCAGCAGTTACTTCACAGGGGCCGAGCAGTACTTC	CASSYFTGAEQYF
TRBD2	NA	TRBV20-1	TRBJ2-1	TGCAGTGCTAGAAGGCCTTTAGCGGGGACGAGCTCCTACAATGAGCAGTTCTTC	CSARRPLAGTSSYNEQFF
NA	NA	TRBV7-8	TRBJ2-5	TGTGCCAGCAGCTTAGAACTCGGCAGGGGAGAGACCCAGTACTTC	CASSLELGRGETQYF
TRBD2	NA	TRBV18	TRBJ2-5	TGTGCCAGCTCACCACGACTAGCGGGGAAGCAAGAGACCAAGTACTTC	CASSPRLAGKQETKYF
NA	NA	TRBV4-3	TRBJ1-1	TGCGCCAGCAGCCAAGATCAGGCGAACACTGAAGCTTTCTTT	CASSQDQANTEAFF
NA	few	TRBV5-1	TRBJ2-7	TGCGCCAGCAGCTTTGGACCGTCGCTGATAGGGGTATCCTACGAGCAGTACTTC	CASSFGPSLIGVSYEQYF
NA	NA	TRBV19	TRBJ2-3	TGTGCCAGCAAAGAAGGGAGTATAAGCACAGATACGCAGTATTTT	CASKEGSISTDTQYF
TRBD1	NA	TRBV4-3	TRBJ2-2	TGCGCCAGTCAGGGGGTTTATTGGACCGGGGAGCTGTTTTTT	CASQGVYWTGELFF
NA	NA	TRBV29-1	TRBJ2-2	TGCAGCGCCCGCCGGGCGAACACCGGGGAGCTGTTTTTT	CSARRANTGELFF
NA	few	TRBV9	TRBJ1-2	TGTGCCAGCAGCCCCCGGACGGACTACTATGGCTACACCTTC	CASSPRTDYYGYTF
NA	many	TRBV27	TRBJ1-1	TGTGCCAGCAGTTGGGACCCCGGCAGAAAGGCTTTCTTT	CASSWDPGRKAFF
NA	many	TRBV5-5	TRBJ2-3	TGTGCCAGCAGCCTCTGGGCGGGACAGTCTAAAGATACGCAGTATTTT	CASSLWAGQSKDTQYF
TRBD1	NA	TRBV6-5	TRBJ2-2	TGTGCCAGTAACAGGGGCGTAAAGGGGGAGCTGTTTTTT	CASNRGVKGELFF
NA	NA	TRBV7-8	TRBJ1-2	TGTGCCAGCAGACCTAGGGCAGGGAATGGCTACACCTTC	CASRPRAGNGYTF
NA	many	TRBV20-1	TRBJ1-2	TGCAGTGCTCCGAACTATGGCTACACCTTC	CSAPNYGYTF
NA	NA	TRBV27	TRBJ1-1	TGTGCCAGCAGCCCGGGGATACGGAACACTGAAGCTTTCTTT	CASSPGIRNTEAFF
TRBD1	NA	TRBV20-1	TRBJ2-2	TGCAGTGCTAGACCGGGACAGCAGAACACCGGGGAGCTGTTTTTT	CSARPGQQNTGELFF
NA	few	TRBV7-6	TRBJ1-6	TGTGCCAGCAGCTTAGACGGGCCGAATTCACCCCTCCACTTT	CASSLDGPNSPLHF
NA	few	TRBV6-1	TRBJ2-1	TGTGCCAGCAGTGAAGGGAATTCCTACAATGAGCAGTTCTTC	CASSEGNSYNEQFF
NA	few	TRBV20-1	TRBJ1-1	TGCAGTGCTAGAGGTCGAGGTGACACTGAAGCTTTCTTT	CSARGRGDTEAFF
NA	few	TRBV4-3	TRBJ2-3	TGCGCCAGCAGCCAAGATCTGACGGGGAGGACAGATACGCAGTATTTT	CASSQDLTGRTDTQYF
TRBD1	NA	TRBV20-1	TRBJ1-5	TGCAGTGCTAGAGGGAGAGACAGGGATCAGCCCCAGCATTTT	CSARGRDRDQPQHF
NA	NA	TRBV10-2	TRBJ1-1	TGCGCCAGCAGTGATGTCAGGCAGAACACTGAAGCTTTCTTT	CASSDVRQNTEAFF
NA	NA	TRBV5-8	TRBJ2-1	TGTGCCAGCAGCATTCGGACAGTAAGAAATGAGCAGTTCTTC	CASSIRTVRNEQFF
NA	few	TRBV11-2	TRBJ1-5	TGTGCCAGCAGCTTAGGACAGGAGGTTCAGCCCCAGCATTTT	CASSLGQEVQPQHF
NA	few	TRBV4-3	TRBJ1-3	TGCGCCAGCAGCCAAGATCTGCCAAGCGCCTACACCATATATTTT	CASSQDLPSAYTIYF
TRBD1	NA	TRBV12-3/TRBV12-4	TRBJ1-5	TGTGCCAGCAGTTTCCGGCAGGGGGGACAGCCCCAGCATTTT	CASSFRQGGQPQHF
NA	NA	TRBV25-1	TRBJ1-4	TGTGCCAGCAGTGACCAGGGGAGTGAAAAACTGTTTTTT	CASSDQGSEKLFF
TRBD2	few	TRBV4-1	TRBJ2-1	TGCGCCAGCAGCCCTGACGGAGCGGGGGGGAGGAATGAGCAGTTCTTC	CASSPDGAGGRNEQFF
NA	NA	TRBV2	TRBJ2-2	TGTGCCAGCCGGCGAGGGGAGAACACCGGGGAGCTGTTTTTT	CASRRGENTGELFF
NA	few	TRBV29-1	TRBJ2-1	TGCAGCGTTGATACAGGTAGAACCTACAATGAGCAGTTCTTC	CSVDTGRTYNEQFF
NA	NA	TRBV5-1	TRBJ1-6	TGCGCCAGCAGCTTGCTCCCCTCACGGGATTCACCCCTCCACTTT	CASSLLPSRDSPLHF
TRBD1	NA	TRBV29-1	TRBJ1-2	TGCAGCGTTGCCTTGGGACTGGGACAGGGGGACTATGGCTACACCTTC	CSVALGLGQGDYGYTF
NA	NA	TRBV4-1	TRBJ1-6	TGCGCCAGCAGCCCCACCGGGGGCAGCGGTTCACCCCTCCACTTT	CASSPTGGSGSPLHF
TRBD1	few	TRBV9	TRBJ1-1	TGTGCCAGCAGCGTCAGGGGGCTTGACACTGAAGCTTTCTTT	CASSVRGLDTEAFF
TRBD1	few	TRBV27	TRBJ1-5	TGTGCCAGCAGAAAAGTGACGGGACAGGGAATCAATCAGCCCCAGCATTTT	CASRKVTGQGINQPQHF
TRBD1	NA	TRBV28	TRBJ2-2	TGTGCCAGCAACCTTCCGGACAGGCAAAACACCGGGGAGCTGTTTTTT	CASNLPDRQNTGELFF
TRBD1	few	TRBV20-1	TRBJ2-5	TGCAGTGCGGACAGGGCACGAGAGACCCAGTACTTC	CSADRARETQYF
TRBD2	few	TRBV15	TRBJ2-7	TGTGCCACCAGCAGAGCGGGAGGGTTGCAGTACTTC	CATSRAGGLQYF
TRBD2	few	TRBV12-3/TRBV12-4	TRBJ2-3	TGTGCCAGCAGTCTCAGCGGGGGGAATATGGATACGCAGTATTTT	CASSLSGGNMDTQYF
NA	NA	TRBV9	TRBJ2-3	TGTGCCAGCAGCCCCCTCTTCGGTGGTACGCAGTATTTT	CASSPLFGGTQYF
TRBD1	few	TRBV6-5	TRBJ1-1	TGTGCCAGCAACTACAGGGGAGGCACTGAAGCTTTCTTT	CASNYRGGTEAFF
NA	few	TRBV7-9	TRBJ2-7	TGTGCCAGCAGCTTCGGGCCCGTCAACTACGAGCAGTACTTC	CASSFGPVNYEQYF
NA	NA	TRBV7-2	TRBJ2-3	TGTGCCAGCAGCCCCCGGACAAGGAGCACAGATACGCAGTATTTT	CASSPRTRSTDTQYF
TRBD1	many	TRBV6-2/TRBV6-3	TRBJ1-2	TGTGCCAGCAGTTACCGGACAGGGGAAGGCTACACCTTC	CASSYRTGEGYTF
NA	NA	TRBV18	TRBJ1-1	TGTGCCAGCTCACCACGAGAAACGGTGGAAGCTTTCTTT	CASSPRETVEAFF
NA	few	TRBV5-1	TRBJ2-7	TGCGCCAGCAGCCCGCAGGGTTCCTACGAGCAGTACTTC	CASSPQGSYEQYF
NA	NA	TRBV20-1	TRBJ2-7	TGCAGTGCCACGGGGAGGGGGGACTACGAGCAGTACTTC	CSATGRGDYEQYF
NA	many	TRBV5-1	TRBJ1-1	TGCGCCAGCAGCCCACGGGGGAGATACACTGAAGCTTTCTTT	CASSPRGRYTEAFF
NA	few	TRBV4-1	TRBJ2-7	TGCGCCAGCAGCCAAGCCTCCTGGGCCTACGAGCAGTACTTC	CASSQASWAYEQYF
NA	many	TRBV12-3/TRBV12-4	TRBJ1-6	TGTGCCAGCAGCAAACAGGGATATAATTCACCCCTCCACTTT	CASSKQGYNSPLHF
TRBD2	NA	TRBV7-3	TRBJ2-3	TGTGCCAGCAGCCGGACTAGCGGGGCAGATACGCAGTATTTT	CASSRTSGADTQYF
NA	few	TRBV5-4	TRBJ2-1	TGTGCCAGCAGCGACGGACGTGATGAGCAGTTCTTC	CASSDGRDEQFF
NA	NA	TRBV7-2	TRBJ2-7	TGTGCCAGCAGCCGGCCTCATACAGGGGAGGGTAACTCCTACGAGCAGTACTTC	CASSRPHTGEGNSYEQYF
NA	NA	TRBV7-6	TRBJ2-1	TGTGCCAGCAGCTTAAGGGGGGCTAGCGGCAGCAATGAGCAGTTCTTC	CASSLRGASGSNEQFF